Listed below are T cell receptor beta chains from one sample, sequenced in a study of cytomegalovirus exposure and HLA in healthy donors. Produced via immunoSEQ multiplex PCR; TCRdb's table is partial and in-frame only. The data contain under 200,000 clones, approximately 81% of them singletons. Sequenced sample: PBMCs. These receptors came from a boy under 10 years old in good health and CMV-seronegative. CDR3s leave out the opening cysteine and the closing phenylalanine or tryptophan. D genes are given only for firm matches.

>TRBD2|TRBV4-2
ASSQGTSGSTDTQY
>TRBD2|TRBV11-3
ASCRGRSNNDEQF
>-|TRBV18
ASSRTGTKNTEAF
>TRBD1|TRBV18
ASSTGAGGQPQH
>-|TRBV27
ASSLEGTYNEQF
>TRBD1|TRBV6-5
ASRPGTANTGELF
>TRBD2|TRBV9
ASSERTSGRMNEQF
>TRBD2|TRBV27
ASSPGHQKLAGGLGEQY
>TRBD2|TRBV7-7
ASSPRTSGRAEQF
>-|TRBV7-9
ASSQTSGTTYGYT
>TRBD2|TRBV7-8
ASSSLSGRAINEQF
>-|TRBV28
ASNKNTGELF
>-|TRBV5-1
ASSLRPGENQPQH
>TRBD2|TRBV5-1
ASSFGTNTHNEQF